The 7 T cell receptor delta chains below were found in one sample sequenced in a study of Vδ1+ human thymocytes. The template was reverse-transcribed extracted RNA. Pooled V-gene forward primers with one constant-region reverse primer generated the CDR3 amplicons by multiplex PCR. TCRdb reanalysed the multiplex PCR reads via CATT. The data hold 45,000 to 60,000 delta-chain clones, with less than 20% observed a single time. Their antigens are not known. Study-wide results and limits: In the thymus, TRG and TRD repertoires looked highly polyclonal with Gaussian CDR3 lengths.

The sample was Vdelta1+ gamma-delta thymocytes from the thymus. The subset was: FACS-sorted CD3+ TCRalphabeta- TCRVdelta1+ TCRVdelta2- thymocytes. These receptors all stem from a boy in the first two years of life who had congenital heart surgery.

The rearrangement links TRDV1 to TRDJ1; D is perhaps TRDD2 (6 bases). CDR1 is TSWWSYY, CDR2 QGS, per germline. This CDR3 has 17 amino acids. V was cut by 5 bases and J by 7 bases, with 26 bases left in between. CDR3 protein: CALGTPPSHGGPGKLIF. CDR3 DNA sequence: TGTGCTCTTGGGACCCCGCCTTCCCACGGGGGCCCAGGTAAACTCATCTTT.

This clone showed up just a few times. The gene calls are TRDV1 and TRDJ1; 10 bases are a match to TRDD3. The germline V gene has CDR1 TSWWSYY and CDR2 QGS. Trimming took 1 base from V and 1 from J; bases not matched to a gene: 18. The CDR3 consists of 21 residues. CDR3 loop: CALGERAFPVWGIVLTDKLIF. In DNA form, the CDR3 reads TGTGCTCTTGGGGAACGCGCCTTCCCGGTCTGGGGGATAGTTCTCACCGATAAACTCATCTTT.

This clone was observed a handful of times. J is TRDJ1 and V is TRDV1; D possibly corresponds to TRDD3 (5 bases). CDR1 TSWWSYY and CDR2 QGS come from the germline V gene. The CDR3 extends over 17 amino acids. V lost 1 base and J lost 0, with 15 bases in between. This CDR3 reads CALGERRGCEYTDKLIF. In DNA form, the CDR3 reads TGTGCTCTTGGGGAACGAAGGGGGTGCGAGTACACCGATAAACTCATCTTT.

The chain joins TRDV1 to TRDJ1; unclear D gene. Germline loops: CDR1 TSWWSYY, CDR2 QGS. The CDR3 loop spans 15 amino acids. Trimming cost V 1 base and J 0 bases, with 9 bases left between them. The CDR3 reads CALGERLRNTDKLIF. CDR3 DNA: TGTGCTCTTGGGGAACGTCTTAGGAACACCGATAAACTCATCTTT.

In its sample, this clone was seen a few times. The junction does not match germline at one end; this may be a read error. The V and J genes are TRDV1 and TRDJ1, with TRDD2 as a possible D gene (7 bases). CDR3 size: 18 residues. Looked up from germline, CDR1 is TSWWSYY and CDR2 is QGS. The CDR3 nucleotides read TGCGCTCTTGGGGATGCCGTTCCTACTCTCTTCGGAACCGATAAACTCATCTTT. Protein product: CALGDAVPTLFGTDKLIF.

The rearrangement uses TRDV1 and TRDJ1; D uncertain. The CDR3 consists of 13 residues. Germline V lookup: CDR1 TSWWSYY, CDR2 QGS. The V end lost 2 bases, the J end lost 5 bases, and 9 bases lay between the germline ends. CDR3 sequence: CALGEVLTDKLIF. Written as DNA, the CDR3 is TGTGCTCTTGGGGAAGTCTTGACTGATAAACTCATCTTT.

The chain couples TRDV1 to TRDJ1, with D possibly TRDD3 on 6 matching bases. The length of the CDR3 is 18 residues. Trimming shortened V by 0 bases and J by 3 bases, and 20 bases separated the two germline ends. Germline V CDR1 and CDR2: TSWWSYY, QGS. CDR3 protein: CALGELSRLVLGSDKLIF. The CDR3 DNA sequence: TGTGCTCTTGGGGAACTTTCTCGACTGGTACTGGGCTCCGATAAACTCATCTTT.